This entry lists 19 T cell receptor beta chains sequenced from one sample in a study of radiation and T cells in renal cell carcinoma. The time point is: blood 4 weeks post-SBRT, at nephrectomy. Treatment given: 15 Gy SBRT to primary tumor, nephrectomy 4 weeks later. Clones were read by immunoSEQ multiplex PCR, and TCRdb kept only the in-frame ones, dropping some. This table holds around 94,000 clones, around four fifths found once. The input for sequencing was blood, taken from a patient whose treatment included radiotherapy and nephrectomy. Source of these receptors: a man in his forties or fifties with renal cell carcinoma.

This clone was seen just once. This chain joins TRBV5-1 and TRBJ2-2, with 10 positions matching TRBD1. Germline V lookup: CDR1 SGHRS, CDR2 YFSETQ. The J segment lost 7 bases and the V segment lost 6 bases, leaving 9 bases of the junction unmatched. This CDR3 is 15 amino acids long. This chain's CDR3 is CASNRDRGHGGELFF. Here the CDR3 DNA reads TGCGCCAGCAATAGAGACAGGGGGCATGGCGGGGAGCTGTTTTTT.

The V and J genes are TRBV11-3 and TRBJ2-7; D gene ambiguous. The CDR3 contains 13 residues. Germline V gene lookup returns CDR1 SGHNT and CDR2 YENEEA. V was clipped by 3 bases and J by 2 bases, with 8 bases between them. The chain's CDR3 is CASSFGRTYEQYF. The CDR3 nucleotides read TGTGCCAGCAGCTTTGGCAGAACCTACGAGCAGTACTTC.

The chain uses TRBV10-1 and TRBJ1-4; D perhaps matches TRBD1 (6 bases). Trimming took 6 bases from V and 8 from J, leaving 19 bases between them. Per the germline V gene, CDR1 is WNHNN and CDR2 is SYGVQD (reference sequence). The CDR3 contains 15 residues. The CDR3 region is CASSFLRGGREKLFF. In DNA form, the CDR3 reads TGCGCCAGCAGCTTCTTGAGGGGGGGCAGGGAAAAACTGTTTTTT.

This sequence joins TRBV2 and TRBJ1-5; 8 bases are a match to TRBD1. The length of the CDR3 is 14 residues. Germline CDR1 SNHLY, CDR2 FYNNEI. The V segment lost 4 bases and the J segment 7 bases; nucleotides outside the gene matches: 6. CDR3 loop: CASSGRTGYQPQHF. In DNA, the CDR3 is TGTGCCAGCAGTGGGAGGACAGGGTACCAGCCCCAGCATTTT.

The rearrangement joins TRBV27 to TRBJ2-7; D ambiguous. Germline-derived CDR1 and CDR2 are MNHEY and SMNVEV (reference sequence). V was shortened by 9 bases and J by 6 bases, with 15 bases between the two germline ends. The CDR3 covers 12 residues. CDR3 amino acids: CARRPPLREQYF. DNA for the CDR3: TGTGCCAGACGACCGCCACTCCGCGAGCAGTACTTC.

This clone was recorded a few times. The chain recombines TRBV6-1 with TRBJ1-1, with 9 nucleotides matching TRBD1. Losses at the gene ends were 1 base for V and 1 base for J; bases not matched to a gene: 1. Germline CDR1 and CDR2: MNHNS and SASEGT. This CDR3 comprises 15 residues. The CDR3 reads CASSEGQGGNTEAFF. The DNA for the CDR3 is TGTGCCAGCAGTGAAGGACAGGGGGGGAACACTGAAGCTTTCTTT.

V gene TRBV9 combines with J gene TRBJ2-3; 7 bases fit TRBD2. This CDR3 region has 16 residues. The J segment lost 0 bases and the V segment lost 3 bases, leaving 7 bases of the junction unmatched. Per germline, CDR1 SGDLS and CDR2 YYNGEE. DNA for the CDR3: TGTGCCAGCAGCGGACCCGTGGGAGGGAGCACAGATACGCAGTATTTT. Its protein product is CASSGPVGGSTDTQYF.

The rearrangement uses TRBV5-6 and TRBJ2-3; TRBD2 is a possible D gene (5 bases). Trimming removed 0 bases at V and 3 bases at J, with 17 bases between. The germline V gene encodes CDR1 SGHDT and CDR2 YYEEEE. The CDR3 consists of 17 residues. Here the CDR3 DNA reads TGTGCCAGCAGCTTGGGTTGGACGGAAGGAGGTACAGATACGCAGTATTTT. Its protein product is CASSLGWTEGGTDTQYF.

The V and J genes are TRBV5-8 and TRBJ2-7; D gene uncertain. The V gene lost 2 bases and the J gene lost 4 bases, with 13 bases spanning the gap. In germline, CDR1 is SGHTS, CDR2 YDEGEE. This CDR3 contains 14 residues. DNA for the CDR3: TGTGCCAGCAGCTTTAGGCGCAGACTTTACGAGCAGTACTTC. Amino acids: CASSFRRRLYEQYF.

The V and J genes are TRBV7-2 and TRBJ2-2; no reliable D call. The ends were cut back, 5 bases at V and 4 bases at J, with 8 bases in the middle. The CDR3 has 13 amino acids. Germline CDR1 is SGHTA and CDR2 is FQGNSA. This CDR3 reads CASSILGTGELFF. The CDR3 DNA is TGTGCCAGCAGCATACTCGGCACCGGGGAGCTGTTTTTT.

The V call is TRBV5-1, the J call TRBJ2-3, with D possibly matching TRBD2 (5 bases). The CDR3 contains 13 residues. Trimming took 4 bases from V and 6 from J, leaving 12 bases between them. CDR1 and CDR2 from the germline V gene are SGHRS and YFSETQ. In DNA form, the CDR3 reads TGCGCCAGCAGCCCTAAAGCGGCCGATACGCAGTATTTT. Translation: CASSPKAADTQYF.

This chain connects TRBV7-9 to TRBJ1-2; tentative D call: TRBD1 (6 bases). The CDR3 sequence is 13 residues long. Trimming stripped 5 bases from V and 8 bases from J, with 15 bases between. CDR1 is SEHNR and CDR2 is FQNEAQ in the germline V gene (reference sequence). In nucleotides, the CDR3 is TGTGCCAGCAGCCCAGCGGGGGCACGGGGCTACACCTTC. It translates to CASSPAGARGYTF.

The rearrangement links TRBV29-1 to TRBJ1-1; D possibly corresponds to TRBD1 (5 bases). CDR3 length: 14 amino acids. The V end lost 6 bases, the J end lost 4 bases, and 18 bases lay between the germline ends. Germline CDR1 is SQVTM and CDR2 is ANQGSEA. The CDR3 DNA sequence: TGCAGCGTCACCCGGGACGGAGGGAGCACTGAAGCTTTCTTT. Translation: CSVTRDGGSTEAFF.

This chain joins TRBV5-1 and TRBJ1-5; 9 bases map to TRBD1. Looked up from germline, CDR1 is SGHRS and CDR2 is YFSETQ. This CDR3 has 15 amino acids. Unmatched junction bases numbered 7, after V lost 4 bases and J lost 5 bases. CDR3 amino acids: CASSQTGGADQPQHF. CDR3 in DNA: TGCGCCAGCAGCCAAACAGGGGGCGCGGATCAGCCCCAGCATTTT.

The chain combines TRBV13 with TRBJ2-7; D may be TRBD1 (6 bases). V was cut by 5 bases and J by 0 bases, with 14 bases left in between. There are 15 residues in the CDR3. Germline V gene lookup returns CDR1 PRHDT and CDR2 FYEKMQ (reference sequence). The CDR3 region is CASSPDRKPSYEQYF. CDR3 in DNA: TGTGCCAGCAGCCCAGACAGGAAACCCTCCTACGAGCAGTACTTC.

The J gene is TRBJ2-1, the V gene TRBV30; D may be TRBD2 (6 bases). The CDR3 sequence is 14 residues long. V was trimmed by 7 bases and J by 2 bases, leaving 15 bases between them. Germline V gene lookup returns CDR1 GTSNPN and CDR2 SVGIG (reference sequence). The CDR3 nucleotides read TGTGCCTCGACCGGGGGAGTCACCTACAATGAGCAGTTCTTC. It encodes CASTGGVTYNEQFF.

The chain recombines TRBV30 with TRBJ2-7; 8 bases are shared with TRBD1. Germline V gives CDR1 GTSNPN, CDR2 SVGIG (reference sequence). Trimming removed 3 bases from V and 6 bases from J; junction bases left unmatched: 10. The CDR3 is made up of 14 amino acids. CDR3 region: CAWRGRQGSIEQYF. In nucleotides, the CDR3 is TGTGCCTGGAGGGGCCGACAGGGGTCTATCGAGCAGTACTTC.

Here the CDR3 reads CASSYRGLKNIQYF. In DNA, the CDR3 is TGTGCCAGCAGTTACAGGGGCCTTAAAAACATTCAGTACTTC. This rearrangement joins TRBV6-5 to TRBJ2-4; D perhaps matches TRBD1 (5 bases). The germline CDR1 and CDR2 sequences are MNHEY and SVGAGI. Trimming took off 2 bases at V and 4 bases at J, with 9 bases between the two ends. The CDR3 covers 14 residues.

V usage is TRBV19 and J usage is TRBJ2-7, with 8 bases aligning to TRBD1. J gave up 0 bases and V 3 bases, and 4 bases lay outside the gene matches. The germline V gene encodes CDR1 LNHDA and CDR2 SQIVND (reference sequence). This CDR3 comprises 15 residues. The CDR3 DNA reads TGTGCCAGTAGTATGGGACAGGAGAGCTCCTACGAGCAGTACTTC. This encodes CASSMGQESSYEQYF.